The clone carrying this T cell receptor beta chain was recorded once. These data are taken from a study of glioma-infiltrating T cells after dendritic cell vaccination. V trimming: 4 bases; J trimming: 0 bases; junction bases outside the gene matches: 5. The CDR3 runs to 16 residues. Germline-derived CDR1 and CDR2 are MNHNS and SASEGT. TCRdb's table, derived via immunoSEQ multiplex PCR, lists solely in-frame clones and lacks some. This sample has tens of thousands of clones, with about 87% found just once. This sequence was found in a human donor with glioblastoma. The sequenced sample was blood, obtained before dendritic cell vaccination. J is TRBJ2-7 and V is TRBV6-1, with 11 nucleotides matching TRBD2. CDR3 in amino acids: CASSGGLAESSYEQYF. In nucleotides, the CDR3 is TGTGCCAGCAGTGGGGGACTAGCGGAGAGCTCCTACGAGCAGTACTTC.